These 13 T cell receptor beta chains were all obtained from the same sample, sequenced in a study of blood T cell repertoires in COVID-19. Here immunoSEQ multiplex PCR was the method, and the copy in TCRdb shows in-frame clones only, minus some. The sample shows around 200,000 clones, around nine tenths of them seen only once. Specimen: peripheral blood. The receptor set was obtained from a man between 65 and 85 years old with acute or convalescent COVID-19.

This chain links TRBV14 with TRBJ1-1; D is unclear. Deletions cut 2 bases from V and 1 base from J, with 5 bases between. The germline gives CDR1 SGHDN, CDR2 FVKESK. The CDR3 length is 13 residues. CDR3 in amino acids: CASSQSTNTEAFF. CDR3 nucleotide sequence: TGTGCCAGCAGCCAATCTACGAACACTGAAGCTTTCTTT.

The chain couples TRBV4-1 to TRBJ2-7, with 11 nucleotides matching TRBD2. From germline, CDR1 is MGHRA and CDR2 YSYEKL. The CDR3 loop spans 16 amino acids. Trimming removed 0 bases from V and 5 bases from J; junction bases left unmatched: 6. CDR3 DNA sequence: TGCGCCAGCAGCCAAGATTGGGCTAGCGGGAGGAACGAGCAGTACTTC. Translating it yields CASSQDWASGRNEQYF.

V usage is TRBV5-1 and J usage is TRBJ2-3; D is uncertain. CDR1 SGHRS and CDR2 YFSETQ come from the germline V gene. With 0 bases removed from V and 4 bases from J, the gap between germline ends came to 6 bases. The CDR3 is 13 residues long. CDR3 sequence: CASSLGSADTQYF. CDR3 coding DNA: TGCGCCAGCAGCTTGGGGTCAGCAGATACGCAGTATTTT.

V gene TRBV6-2 or TRBV6-3 combines with J gene TRBJ2-7, with no clear D. Germline V gives CDR1 MNHEY, CDR2 SVGEGT. This CDR3 comprises 14 residues. V was cut by 0 bases and J by 7 bases, with 13 bases left in between. This CDR3 is CASSYSALVSEQYF. The CDR3 DNA is TGTGCCAGCAGTTACTCCGCTTTAGTGTCGGAGCAGTACTTC.

The table lists this clone with a few counts. The chain links TRBV6-5 to TRBJ2-7; TRBD1 matches 7 bases. The germline gives CDR1 MNHEY, CDR2 SVGAGI. This CDR3 region has 12 residues. The junction had 2 bases not matched to a gene; V was cut back by 6 bases and J by 3 bases. CDR3 DNA: TGTGCCAGCAGCGCAGGGGGCTACGAGCAGTACTTC. Its translation: CASSAGGYEQYF.

The rearrangement joins TRBV27 to TRBJ1-1; TRBD1 is a possible D gene (5 bases). This CDR3 has 13 amino acids. CDR1 is MNHEY, CDR2 SMNVEV, per germline (reference sequence). Trimming stripped 10 bases from V and 3 bases from J, with 15 bases between. As DNA, the CDR3 is TGTGCCACCGCCTTAGACAGTTACACTGAAGCTTTCTTT. Its protein product is CATALDSYTEAFF.

This chain uses TRBV7-9 with TRBJ1-1, with D possibly being TRBD1 (5 bases). Trimming cost V 6 bases and J 4 bases, with 18 bases left between them. The CDR3 length is 15 residues. Per the germline V gene, CDR1 is SEHNR and CDR2 is FQNEAQ (reference sequence). CDR3 DNA: TGTGCCAGCAGTGATCAGGGTCGTCTTATCACTGAAGCTTTCTTT. Translation: CASSDQGRLITEAFF.

The rearrangement links TRBV6-5 to TRBJ1-2; perhaps TRBD1 as D (5 bases). V shed 6 bases and J shed 2 bases, with 16 bases lying between them. The CDR3 consists of 15 residues. Per germline, CDR1 MNHEY and CDR2 SVGAGI. CDR3: CASSRGTGGNYGYTF. In DNA, the CDR3 is TGTGCCAGCAGCCGTGGGACGGGAGGAAACTATGGCTACACCTTC.

The rearrangement joins TRBV6-1 to TRBJ1-5; TRBD1 matches 9 bases. The germline V gene has CDR1 MNHNS and CDR2 SASEGT. The CDR3 contains 15 residues. After removal of 2 bases from V and 7 bases from J, the junction contained 6 bases not matched to a gene. Here the CDR3 DNA reads TGTGCCAGCAGTGAATACAGGGGGCCCTTCCAGCCCCAGCATTTT. As protein: CASSEYRGPFQPQHF.

The V and J genes are TRBV7-3 and TRBJ2-1, with D hard to call. CDR3 length: 13 amino acids. The V and J ends lost 2 bases and 7 bases respectively, with 9 bases between them. Germline V gene data show CDR1 as SGHTA and CDR2 as FQGTGA. DNA of the CDR3: TGTGCCAGCAGCTTACAGTCCGGGAATGAGCAGTTCTTC. Protein sequence: CASSLQSGNEQFF.

This chain uses TRBV6-5 with TRBJ2-3, with 7 nucleotides matching TRBD2. The V and J ends lost 6 bases and 0 bases, in that order; junction bases with no gene match: 6. CDR1 and CDR2 (germline): MNHEY, SVGAGI. The CDR3 totals 15 residues. CDR3 DNA sequence: TGTGCCAGCAGGCCCGGGACTACGAGCACAGATACGCAGTATTTT. This encodes CASRPGTTSTDTQYF.

The chain joins TRBV4-1 to TRBJ2-7; 7 bases align to TRBD2. V lost 1 base to trimming and J lost 0 bases; unmatched junction nucleotides: 12. The CDR3 spans 18 residues. Per the germline V gene, CDR1 is MGHRA and CDR2 is YSYEKL. CDR3 coding DNA: TGCGCCAGCAGCCAAGGGATTTTAAGGCGGGAGCCCTCCTACGAGCAGTACTTC. Its protein is CASSQGILRREPSYEQYF.

The chain has TRBV9 and TRBJ1-5; D is uncertain. Trimming stripped 4 bases from V and 9 bases from J, with 14 bases between. Germline loops: CDR1 SGDLS, CDR2 YYNGEE. The CDR3 covers 13 residues. CDR3 residues: CASSLFDLTPQHF. The CDR3 DNA is TGTGCCAGCAGCCTATTTGACTTGACGCCCCAGCATTTT. Using reference TRBV9 and TRBJ1-5 for the parts outside the CDR3, the full variable domain is DSGVTQTPKHLITATGQRVTLRCSPRSGDLSVYWYQQSLDQGLQFLIQYYNGEERAKGNILERFSAQQFPDLHSELNLSSLELGDSALYFCASSLFDLTPQHFGDGTRLSIL.